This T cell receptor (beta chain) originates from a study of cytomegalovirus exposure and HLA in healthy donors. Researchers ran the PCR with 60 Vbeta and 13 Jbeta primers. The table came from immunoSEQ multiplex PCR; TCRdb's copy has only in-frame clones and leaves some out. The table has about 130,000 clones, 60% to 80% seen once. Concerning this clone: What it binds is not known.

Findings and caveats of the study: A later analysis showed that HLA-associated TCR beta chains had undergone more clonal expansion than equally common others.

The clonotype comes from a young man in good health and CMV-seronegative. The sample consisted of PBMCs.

In DNA, the CDR3 is TGTGCCACCAACGACCCAGGGGGCTACACCGGGGAGCTGTTTTTT. This sequence encodes CATNDPGGYTGELFF. This chain joins TRBV15 and TRBJ2-2; 8 positions agree with TRBD1. The V segment lost 7 bases and the J segment 3 bases; nucleotides outside the gene matches: 7. The germline gives CDR1 LNHNV, CDR2 YYDKDF (reference sequence). This CDR3 spans 15 amino acids.